Sequencing of this T cell receptor (beta chain) was carried out in a study of blood T cell repertoires in COVID-19. In the study overall: Both acute and convalescent COVID-19 samples were obtained from the United States, Italy and Spain. T cells, B-cell-depleted T cells, or PBMCs provided the cDNA or gDNA that served as material.

Authors' data handling: Estimated nucleated cell counts came from reference gene primer amplification. The data were produced by immunoSEQ multiplex PCR, yet TCRdb's version contains in-frame clones alone and is incomplete. V and J calls plus clone size are reproduced from that table; the DNA served to infer D and trimming. The top ten hold about 0.94% of the sample, which has around 300,000 clones, under 90% seen once. V was cut by 6 bases and J by 2 bases, with 13 bases left in between. This CDR3 is built from 14 residues. Germline-derived CDR1 and CDR2 are LGHDT and YNNKEL (reference sequence). Specimen: peripheral blood. The TCR sequence derives from a woman between 40 and 55 years old who had recovered from COVID-19. The rearrangement links TRBV3-1 (or the pseudogene TRBV3-2) to TRBJ2-5, with a possible D match to TRBD2 (6 bases). CDR3 sequence: CASRQEGRQETQYF. The CDR3 nucleotides are TGTGCCAGCAGGCAGGAGGGACGACAAGAGACCCAGTACTTC.